The rows below give T cell receptor beta chains drawn from one sample of a study of PD-1 blockade in classical Hodgkin lymphoma. Sequenced by immunoSEQ multiplex PCR; TCRdb stores in-frame clones only, minus some. The profile covers around 12,000 clones, with about nine tenths appearing a single time and approximately 0.9% taken by the ten largest. The source was CD4+ T cells from blood, collected before the fourth cycle of nivolumab. The receptors stem from a human donor with classical Hodgkin lymphoma. Each CDR3 is given with its conserved first and last residue.

V gene: TRBV5-4; J gene: TRBJ2-1; CDR3 length: 16; CDR3 protein: CASSFSTGVSYNEQFF
V gene: TRBV5-1; J gene: TRBJ2-2; CDR3 length: 16; CDR3 protein: CASSLIPSGATGELFF
V gene: TRBV2; J gene: TRBJ1-5; CDR3 length: 15; CDR3 protein: CASSGGVSGSQPQHF
V gene: TRBV19; J gene: TRBJ1-1; CDR3 length: 14; CDR3 protein: CASTVRGAGTEAFF
V gene: TRBV4-2; J gene: TRBJ1-4; CDR3 length: 15; CDR3 protein: CASSRLQGGGEKLFF
V gene: TRBV21-1; J gene: TRBJ2-7; CDR3 length: 11; CDR3 protein: CASSKALPTLF
V gene: TRBV18; J gene: TRBJ2-5; CDR3 length: 16; CDR3 protein: CASSHIKGDKQETQYF
V gene: TRBV5-4; J gene: TRBJ2-7; CDR3 length: 12; CDR3 protein: CASSLDGDEQYF
V gene: TRBV28; J gene: TRBJ2-4; CDR3 length: 11; CDR3 protein: CASAAKNIQYF
V gene: TRBV5-6; J gene: TRBJ2-7; CDR3 length: 12; CDR3 protein: CASSLKDNEQYF
V gene: TRBV30; J gene: TRBJ1-2; CDR3 length: 12; CDR3 protein: CAWLYRVGGYTF
V gene: TRBV5-8; J gene: TRBJ2-2; CDR3 length: 15; CDR3 protein: CASSLLGANSGELFF
V gene: TRBV27; J gene: TRBJ2-7; CDR3 length: 12; CDR3 protein: CASSSSSYEQYF
V gene: TRBV2; J gene: TRBJ2-5; CDR3 length: 16; CDR3 protein: CANRGARGIQGETQYF
V gene: TRBV14; J gene: TRBJ1-4; CDR3 length: 15; CDR3 protein: CASSQDQGPGEKLFF
V gene: TRBV19; J gene: TRBJ2-1; CDR3 length: 15; CDR3 protein: CASSTPGLAGNEQFF
V gene: TRBV7-8; J gene: TRBJ2-5; CDR3 length: 16; CDR3 protein: CASSLAPLTWQETQYF
V gene: TRBV7-2; J gene: TRBJ1-1; CDR3 length: 14; CDR3 protein: CASSFSDGNTEAFF
V gene: TRBV7-2; J gene: TRBJ2-7; CDR3 length: 14; CDR3 protein: CASSFRGGPYEQYF
V gene: TRBV7-5; J gene: TRBJ1-6; CDR3 length: 12; CDR3 protein: CASSLVDSPLHF
V gene: TRBV19; J gene: TRBJ2-6; CDR3 length: 16; CDR3 protein: CASSQGESSGANVLTF
V gene: TRBV18; J gene: TRBJ2-5; CDR3 length: 15; CDR3 protein: CASSRAGTGQETQYF
V gene: TRBV5-1; J gene: TRBJ2-7; CDR3 length: 14; CDR3 protein: CASSFGTTGDEQYF
V gene: TRBV5-1; J gene: TRBJ2-7; CDR3 length: 14; CDR3 protein: CASSLYRGAYEQYF
V gene: TRBV5-4; J gene: TRBJ1-2; CDR3 length: 15; CDR3 protein: CASSTKQGANYGYTF
V gene: TRBV30; J gene: TRBJ2-7; CDR3 length: 15; CDR3 protein: CAWRAPLGLSYEQYF
V gene: TRBV5-1; J gene: TRBJ2-7; CDR3 length: 14; CDR3 protein: CASSSGQGWYEQYF
V gene: TRBV11-1; J gene: TRBJ2-3; CDR3 length: 15; CDR3 protein: CASSLGQGNTDTQYF
V gene: TRBV6-5; J gene: TRBJ2-5; CDR3 length: 12; CDR3 protein: CASGLAGQTQYF
V gene: TRBV28; J gene: TRBJ1-2; CDR3 length: 14; CDR3 protein: CASSEQTINYGYTF
V gene: TRBV19; J gene: TRBJ1-2; CDR3 length: 17; CDR3 protein: CASSIWEQGHRYYGYTF
V gene: TRBV27; J gene: TRBJ2-7; CDR3 length: 17; CDR3 protein: CASRGRSGGLGSYEQYF
V gene: TRBV7-7; J gene: TRBJ2-2; CDR3 length: 13; CDR3 protein: CASSHRDTGELFF
V gene: TRBV18; J gene: TRBJ1-6; CDR3 length: 12; CDR3 protein: CASRTGDSPLHF
V gene: TRBV7-2; J gene: TRBJ1-2; CDR3 length: 13; CDR3 protein: CASSSGQNYGYTF
V gene: TRBV13; J gene: TRBJ1-1; CDR3 length: 19; CDR3 protein: CASSLGPRLGRGRDTEAFF
V gene: TRBV6-1; J gene: TRBJ2-7; CDR3 length: 15; CDR3 protein: CASSSIRTVTYEQYF
V gene: TRBV5-1; J gene: TRBJ2-5; CDR3 length: 15; CDR3 protein: CASSFGQAYQETQYF
V gene: TRBV7-9; J gene: TRBJ1-2; CDR3 length: 14; CDR3 protein: CASSPTRGREGYTF
V gene: TRBV7-9; J gene: TRBJ2-7; CDR3 length: 13; CDR3 protein: CASSLGGAKEQYF
V gene: TRBV5-6; J gene: TRBJ2-5; CDR3 length: 14; CDR3 protein: CASSRGDPGETQYF
V gene: TRBV9; J gene: TRBJ2-7; CDR3 length: 13; CDR3 protein: CASSADRGREQYF
V gene: TRBV5-1; J gene: TRBJ2-7; CDR3 length: 11; CDR3 protein: CASSSLGEQYF
V gene: TRBV7-3; J gene: TRBJ2-1; CDR3 length: 15; CDR3 protein: CASSLRAGTDNEQFF
V gene: TRBV9; J gene: TRBJ2-3; CDR3 length: 14; CDR3 protein: CASSVGAGTDTQYF
V gene: TRBV28; J gene: TRBJ2-2; CDR3 length: 10; CDR3 protein: CASSSVELFF